This entry lists 6 T cell receptor beta chains sequenced from one sample in a study of T-cell reconstitution after alpha-beta-depleted transplantation in children. Unique molecular identifiers were used to barcode this TCRbeta library. In TCRdb, the PCR reads were re-called with MiXCR into one record per CDR3 protein. The data show about 600,000 distinct CDR3 sequences, 23% seen once. Sample: PBMCs, mostly from graft donor cells, taken 360 days after TCRalphabeta/CD19-depleted stem cell transplant. The origin of the receptors is a boy under two years old who had a stem cell transplant for acute myeloid leukemia, so the T cells may come from the graft donor.

This clonotype has a count of ten or more. In DNA, the CDR3 is TGTGCCAGCAGCTTTACGGGCCGAACTAACACCGGGGAGCTGTTTTTT. This encodes CASSFTGRTNTGELFF. The rearrangement uses TRBV11-2 and TRBJ2-2; D remains ambiguous. This CDR3 spans 16 amino acids. The V end was cut by 3 bases, the J end by 2 bases, with 13 bases between. The germline CDR1 and CDR2 sequences are SGHAT and FQNNGV.

This clonotype was seen at least ten times. The rearrangement uses TRBV4-1 and TRBJ1-5; TRBD1 might be the D (5 bases). V lost 1 base to trimming and J lost 5 bases, with 9 bases between them. The length of the CDR3 is 14 residues. Germline lookup yields CDR1 MGHRA and CDR2 YSYEKL. This CDR3 reads CASSQGFRDQPQHF. The CDR3 DNA sequence: TGCGCCAGCAGCCAAGGGTTCAGGGATCAGCCCCAGCATTTT.

The gene calls are TRBV10-3 and TRBJ1-5; D is uncertain. Trimming removed 8 bases at V and 11 bases at J, with 16 bases between. CDR1 is ENHRY and CDR2 is SYGVKD in the germline V gene. This CDR3 has 12 residues. DNA for the CDR3: TGTGCCATCTGTCGTGGGCGTGTGGCCCAGCATTTT. Protein: CAICRGRVAQHF.

The chain combines TRBV27 with TRBJ1-1, with a possible D match to TRBD1 (6 bases). V lost 2 bases to trimming and J lost 10 bases, with 20 bases between them. Germline values: CDR1 MNHEY, CDR2 SMNVEV (reference sequence). The CDR3 spans 15 residues. In DNA, the CDR3 is TGTGCCAGCAGTTTAGAGGCAGTTTGGGGGCTCGCAGCTTTCTTT. Residues: CASSLEAVWGLAAFF.

V is TRBV7-9 and J is TRBJ2-5; TRBD2 is a possible D gene (5 bases). CDR1 is SEHNR and CDR2 is FQNEAQ in the germline V gene (reference sequence). V shed 4 bases and J shed 1 base, with 16 bases lying between them. This CDR3 comprises 16 residues. Here the CDR3 reads CASSSPAGGFQETQYF. DNA of the CDR3: TGTGCCAGCAGCTCCCCGGCGGGCGGTTTCCAAGAGACCCAGTACTTC.

This clonotype was observed at least ten times. The rearrangement uses TRBV2 and TRBJ2-3; D call uncertain. V lost 0 bases and J 1 base, leaving 11 bases between the germline ends. From germline, CDR1 is SNHLY and CDR2 FYNNEI. This CDR3 has 16 amino acids. The CDR3 coding sequence is TGTGCCAGCAGTGAAGCTAGCTATTCGGGCACAGATACGCAGTATTTT. It yields the protein CASSEASYSGTDTQYF.